Listed here is a single T cell receptor (beta chain). Germline values: CDR1 SGHAT, CDR2 FQNNGV. This CDR3 contains 17 residues. Trimming shortened V by 1 base and J by 7 bases, and 23 bases separated the two germline ends. The data were taken from a study of blood T cell repertoires in COVID-19. At the level of the study: COVID-19 samples, acute and convalescent, were from the United States, Italy and Spain.

Authors' methods: Amplification with reference gene primers provided the estimates of nucleated cell counts. The table came from immunoSEQ multiplex PCR; TCRdb's copy has only in-frame clones and leaves some out. D and trimming were read from the DNA, whereas the V and J calls and clone size are those reported in that table. The sample lists approximately 260,000 clones; 86% were seen once. Living in about 25 US areas, the participants were between roughly 18 and 95 years of age. Cohort assignment relied on participant-reported clinical history. The chain recombines TRBV11-2 with TRBJ2-7; a weak D match, TRBD1 (7 bases). The specimen was PBMCs or T cells enriched from blood (not recorded which). The TCR sequence derives from a middle-aged woman with acute COVID-19. The CDR3 reads CASSLAPGGGEPGEQYF. The DNA of the CDR3 is TGTGCCAGCAGCTTAGCCCCAGGGGGAGGTGAGCCGGGAGAGCAGTACTTC. Supplemented by reference TRBV11-2 and TRBJ2-7, the full variable domain reads EAGVAQSPRYKIIEKRQSVAFWCNPISGHATLYWYQQILGQGPKLLIQFQNNGVVDDSQLPKDRFSAERLKGVDSTLKIQPAKLEDSAVYLCASSLAPGGGEPGEQYFGPGTRLTVT.